This T cell receptor beta chain emerged from a study of shared clonotypes between healthy human individuals (dated by TCRdb to the early 2020s). Regarding the complete study: The cohort comprised a couple of women and a few men aged 18 to 49 years. To increase sequencing depth and limit assay-specific biases, TCR repertoire library preparation and sequencing were carried out by different laboratories using diverse techniques. The study deeply sequenced blood TCR repertoires of roughly five healthy adults to estimate repertoire size and the extent of clonotype sharing between individuals. Per donor, leukapheresis produced somewhere between about 0.94 and 8.9 billion PBMCs. For each donor, CD4 naive and CD4 memory were each given three plates, CD8 naive was given two plates, and CD8 memory was given one plate. Study-wide conclusions, independent of this receptor: Higher generation probabilities were observed for clonotypes shared by all four sorted-subset donors than for non-shared clonotypes. Because the study included only a small number of donors, the genetic and exposure-history diversity represented was limited. Naive subsets generally had larger estimated clonotype richness than memory subsets. Incomplete sequencing was indicated by rarefaction of sorted-subset datasets, despite the large sequencing depth. Pairwise subsampling led to the expectation that sequencing depth would affect the degree of clonotype sharing among donors. Only blood was sampled, and tissue TCR repertoires likely differ from those in blood. Sharing across several donors was observed for approximately 5% of naive CD4, under 4% of naive CD8, 2.3% of memory CD4, and about 0.4% of memory CD8 clonotypes.

Comment on this clone: What antigen it recognizes has not been identified. The record has no base qualities; no much larger clone is one base away.

Healthy HIV-negative adults with no recently reported acute infections or vaccinations were included as donors. Every donor was a Caucasian adult living in Nashville, Tennessee, USA. CD4+ T cells were enriched by magnetic negative selection; naive cells were then positively selected on CD45RA, and the negative fraction formed the memory subset. After blood collection by leukapheresis, PBMCs were isolated using Ficoll-Histopaque density gradient centrifugation and then cryopreserved in the vapor phase of liquid nitrogen. Analytical flow cytometry was used to check the purity and quantity of each magnetically sorted T cell population. Each sorted fraction had its genomic DNA isolated and then quantified by UV absorbance on a Nanodrop 2000c. Using the deep immunoSEQ assay, TCR CDR3 regions were amplified from genomic DNA by multiplex PCR. Extracted genomic DNA from each cell subset was distributed evenly across all wells of several immunoSEQ 96-well plates, and each plate was treated as a replicate. For sorted subsets, about 210 ng of genomic DNA, equivalent to some 30,000 T cell genomes, went into each replicate PCR. Purified libraries were measured with a Qubit 3.0 fluorometer, size-checked on a Bioanalyzer 2100, and measured again with the KAPA Library Quantification kit. Every immunoSEQ 96-well plate was sequenced on a dedicated single-read 150-cycle Illumina NextSeq 550 flow cell. On the study's bioinformatics: Because the immunoSEQ output held only junctional sequences and lacked quality scores, the filtering could not match the filtering applied to full-length reads. To assign V/J genes and CDR3, sequences were annotated using PyIR, a Python wrapper for IgBLAST v1.9, with IMGT germline references. Reads were filtered out if the reads had weak V/J assignments (E-value above 1e-6), no CDR3, stop codons, out-of-frame junctions, or ambiguous translated residues. V3J clonotypes were defined by identical inferred V gene, J gene, and CDR3 amino acid sequence. To compute the percentage overlap between repertoires, the number of shared unique clonotypes was divided by the size of the smaller repertoire. Three approaches were used to assess repertoire richness: RTK rarefaction, the Chao1 estimator, and Recon v2.1 estimates of unobserved clonotypes. For all TCRbeta clonotypes obtained by the gDNA method from four donors, generation probabilities were computed with OLGA. Sourced from immuneACCESS, this table was stored by TCRdb with only in-frame sequences that have V and J called. A share of the clones is absent; for the studies checked, an unresolved V gene accounts for under half, and the remainder has no known explanation. V and J calls and clone size follow that table, whereas D and trimming were derived from the DNA. The sample table contains more than 2,000,000 clones; only one count was recorded for approximately 95% of them. The ten largest account for under 0.45% of the sample.

Counted from cysteine to phenylalanine, this CDR3 has 15 amino acids. Solely the CDR3 DNA is kept, with 45 bases framed from the first base. CDR1 and CDR2, per the germline V gene, are SNHLY and FYNNEI. Between the V and J ends, shortened by 1 base and 4 bases respectively, the junction contains 12 bases. Sequenced sample: naive CD4+ T cells from PBMCs. The sample's cell subset or site label is to be understood as: CD45RA+ positively selected. This receptor was identified in a young man in good health. Some clones in this sample may be carry-over from other donors' samples. Recombination joined TRBV2 with TRBJ2-3; TRBD1 is perhaps the D gene, given 6 matching bases. For the CDR3, the sequence is CASSEEGVGADTQYF. The sequenced DNA is TGTGCCAGCAGTGAAGAGGGGGTGGGCGCAGATACGCAGTATTTT.